One sample yielded the 24 T cell receptor beta chains listed below, sequenced in a study of identical twins. In TCRdb, the 5' RACE reads were re-called with MiXCR into one record per CDR3 protein. Of more than 350,000 distinct CDR3 sequences listed, 7% to 9.5% are singletons. The sequencing input was naive T cells sorted from blood. The origin of the receptors is a woman aged 45-60 years in good health.

This clonotype has ten or more counts. The chain employs TRBV5-1 and TRBJ2-1, with 9 nucleotides matching TRBD1. Looked up from germline, CDR1 is SGHRS and CDR2 is YFSETQ. The CDR3 runs to 16 residues. Unmatched junction bases numbered 9, after V lost 4 bases and J lost 4 bases. The CDR3 coding sequence is TGCGCCAGCAGCCAATCTTCCGGGACAGGGTACAATGAGCAGTTCTTC. This sequence encodes CASSQSSGTGYNEQFF.

The table lists this clonotype with a few counts. The rearrangement links TRBV20-1 to TRBJ2-5, with 9 bases aligning to TRBD2. CDR3 length equals 15 residues. The V and J ends lost 1 base and 4 bases, in that order; junction bases with no gene match: 7. Germline CDR1 DFQATT, CDR2 SNEGSKA (reference sequence). The CDR3 DNA reads TGCAGTGCTAGAGCCTTAGCGGGAGCTGGAGAGACCCAGTACTTC. It codes for CSARALAGAGETQYF.

This clonotype was detected ten times or more. The chain uses TRBV27 and TRBJ2-1, with D tentatively TRBD2 (6 bases). CDR3 length: 15 residues. The germline gives CDR1 MNHEY, CDR2 SMNVEV (reference sequence). Trimming pared 1 base from V and 5 bases from J, leaving 12 bases between. CDR3 loop: CASSLFNGGDNEQFF. CDR3 DNA sequence: TGTGCCAGCAGTTTATTTAACGGGGGAGACAATGAGCAGTTCTTC.

This clonotype has a count of ten or more. The chain links TRBV7-3 to TRBJ2-3; 8 nucleotides align to TRBD2. Germline V CDR1 and CDR2: SGHTA, FQGTGA. J was trimmed by 3 bases and V by 2 bases; bases with no gene match: 4. The CDR3 runs to 15 residues. CDR3 residues: CASSLEAGATDTQYF. CDR3 bases: TGTGCCAGCAGCTTAGAAGCGGGAGCGACAGATACGCAGTATTTT.

The CDR3 DNA is TGCAGCGCTGGGCCCAGGGGAGACGAGCAGTACGTC. Translating gives CSAGPRGDEQYV. V usage is TRBV29-1 and J usage is TRBJ2-7; D possibly corresponds to TRBD1 (6 bases). V was shortened by 7 bases and J by 5 bases, with 15 bases between the two germline ends. Germline lookup yields CDR1 SQVTM and CDR2 ANQGSEA. The CDR3 runs 12 residues.

The rearrangement joins TRBV3-1 to TRBJ2-7; 9 bases align to TRBD2. The germline V gene has CDR1 LGHDT and CDR2 YNNKEL (reference sequence). The CDR3 totals 17 residues. The V gene end was trimmed by 0 bases and the J gene end by 0 bases; junction bases not matched to a gene: 6. This CDR3 is CASSQEGLAGSSYEQYF. In DNA, the CDR3 is TGTGCCAGCAGCCAAGAGGGCCTAGCGGGGAGCTCCTACGAGCAGTACTTC.

The chain is built from TRBV24-1 and TRBJ1-3; maybe TRBD1 (6 bases). V dropped 6 bases and J dropped 0 bases, with 8 bases sitting between them. Germline V CDR1 and CDR2: KGHDR, SFDVKD. This CDR3 spans 14 amino acids. CDR3 residues: CATSNRDSGNTIYF. In DNA, the CDR3 is TGTGCCACCAGTAACAGGGACTCTGGAAACACCATATATTTT.

The V call is TRBV6-2 or TRBV6-3, the J call TRBJ2-1; maybe TRBD2 (5 bases). There are 12 residues in the CDR3. Deletions cut 6 bases from V and 7 bases from J, with 10 bases between. The germline gives CDR1 MNHEY, CDR2 SVGEGT. In DNA form, the CDR3 reads TGTGCCAGCAGGGGCCTAGCAAATGAGCAGTTCTTC. Protein sequence: CASRGLANEQFF.

This clonotype was observed at least ten times. This chain uses TRBV20-1 with TRBJ2-3; 7 positions match TRBD2. The CDR3 is made up of 13 amino acids. Germline trimming cut 3 bases from V and 7 bases from J; bases unmatched to any gene: 7. In germline, CDR1 is DFQATT, CDR2 SNEGSKA (reference sequence). The CDR3 DNA is TGCAGTGCTAGGGAGACTAGCTCAAATACGCAGTATTTT. Translating it yields CSARETSSNTQYF.

This clonotype occurred a few times. The rearrangement uses TRBV11-3 and TRBJ1-1, with D perhaps matching TRBD1 (5 bases). The CDR3 totals 15 residues. Germline assignment: CDR1 SGHNT and CDR2 YENEEA. V shed 4 bases and J shed 6 bases, with 18 bases lying between them. CDR3 coding DNA: TGTGCCAGCAGCTCCCCCGGGACCAGAAGGTCTGAAGCTTTCTTT. It specifies CASSSPGTRRSEAFF. Based on the CDR3 plus reference TRBV11-3 and TRBJ1-1, the full variable domain is EAGVVQSPRYKIIEKKQPVAFWCNPISGHNTLYWYLQNLGQGPELLIRYENEEAVDDSQLPKDRFSAERLKGVDSTLKIQPAELGDSAVYLCASSSPGTRRSEAFFGQGTRLTVV.

CDR3 in DNA: TGCAGTGCTAGAGATATAAGGGAGACTAGCGGACACTACAATGAGCAGTTCTTC. This gives the protein CSARDIRETSGHYNEQFF. This chain uses TRBV20-1 with TRBJ2-1; TRBD2 matches at 9 bases. J was trimmed by 3 bases and V by 0 bases; bases with no gene match: 12. CDR3 size: 18 residues. Germline V gene sequence: CDR1 DFQATT, CDR2 SNEGSKA (reference sequence).

This clonotype has just a few counts. This chain joins TRBV18 and TRBJ1-1; no definite D call. The V end lost 4 bases, the J end lost 4 bases, and 10 bases lay between the germline ends. CDR1 is KGHSH, CDR2 LQKENI, per germline. The length of the CDR3 is 13 residues. This CDR3 is CASSLSVATEAFF. CDR3 sequence (DNA): TGTGCCAGCTCACTCTCAGTTGCCACTGAAGCTTTCTTT.

This clonotype was counted many times. The rearrangement joins TRBV6-1 to TRBJ1-2; D is possibly TRBD1 (5 bases). The CDR3 extends over 14 amino acids. Germline V CDR1 and CDR2: MNHNS, SASEGT. V was clipped by 5 bases and J by 3 bases, with 13 bases between them. Written as DNA, the CDR3 is TGTGCCAGCAGTTTGGGGCTCGAGGACTATGGCTACACCTTC. This encodes CASSLGLEDYGYTF.

This clonotype was counted ten times or more. The chain uses TRBV24-1 and TRBJ2-1; D perhaps matches TRBD2 (6 bases). Between the trimmed V and J ends, which lost 4 bases and 2 bases, there was a span of 11 bases. Germline V lookup: CDR1 KGHDR, CDR2 SFDVKD. This CDR3 contains 15 residues. The chain's CDR3 is CATSDRGTTYNEQFF. CDR3 in DNA: TGTGCCACCAGTGACCGCGGGACCACCTACAATGAGCAGTTCTTC.

This clonotype was seen repeatedly, ten times or more. The CDR3 protein is CASSDLRDLRGPRGHTQYF. The CDR3 DNA reads as TGTGCCAGCAGTGATCTAAGGGACCTCAGGGGACCCCGGGGACATACGCAGTATTTT. The V gene is TRBV25-1, the J gene TRBJ2-3, with a weak D call TRBD1 (6 bases). Germline V lookup: CDR1 MGHDK, CDR2 SYGVNS. This CDR3 contains 19 residues. V dropped 3 bases and J dropped 7 bases, with 29 bases sitting between them.

The chain joins TRBV28 to TRBJ2-7, with 7 positions matching TRBD1. The CDR3 has 13 residues. Germline assignment: CDR1 MDHEN and CDR2 SYDVKM. V was pared by 2 bases and J by 6 bases, with 4 bases of the junction left unmatched. The CDR3 protein is CASSLEGAPEQYV. CDR3 DNA: TGTGCCAGCAGTTTAGAGGGGGCGCCCGAGCAGTACGTC.

This chain uses TRBV12-3 or TRBV12-4 with TRBJ2-4; 9 bases match TRBD2. This CDR3 contains 17 residues. V lost 1 base to trimming and J lost 0 bases; unmatched junction nucleotides: 4. In DNA form, the CDR3 reads TGTGCCAGCAGTTTAGTGAGCGGGAGGTTAGCCAAAAACATTCAGTACTTC. Translating gives CASSLVSGRLAKNIQYF.

The rearrangement joins TRBV5-1 to TRBJ2-2, with D possibly matching TRBD2 (6 bases). Germline CDR1 is SGHRS and CDR2 is YFSETQ. V was trimmed by 1 base and J by 6 bases, leaving 31 bases between them. CDR3 length: 21 amino acids. CDR3: CASSLYSLGREPFLGSGELFF. The CDR3 region has the DNA TGCGCCAGCAGCTTGTATAGCCTGGGGCGGGAACCCTTCCTCGGGTCCGGGGAGCTGTTTTTT.

The chain carries TRBV5-5 and TRBJ2-5; D is perhaps TRBD1 (5 bases). With 2 bases removed from V and 4 bases from J, the gap between germline ends came to 15 bases. The V gene's germline CDR1 is SGHKS and CDR2 YYEKEE (reference sequence). The CDR3 covers 15 residues. CDR3 nucleotides: TGTGCCAGCAGCTTTTCAGGACAAGGCGGAGAGACCCAGTACTTC. Residues: CASSFSGQGGETQYF.

The chain links TRBV20-1 to TRBJ2-4, with D possibly matching TRBD1 (5 bases). The CDR3 contains 13 residues. Trimming removed 5 bases from V and 4 bases from J, with 12 bases in between. The germline CDR1 and CDR2 sequences are DFQATT and SNEGSKA (reference sequence). The CDR3 bases are TGCAGTGCTTTGGGTCCAGGGAAAAACATTCAGTACTTC. It specifies CSALGPGKNIQYF.

The CDR3 loop reads CASSVLSGANVLTF. The DNA for the CDR3 is TGTGCCAGCAGCGTCCTCTCTGGGGCCAACGTCCTGACTTTC. The chain combines TRBV9 with TRBJ2-6, with D unclear. Trimming took off 2 bases at V and 0 bases at J, with 3 bases between the two ends. The germline V gene has CDR1 SGDLS and CDR2 YYNGEE. This CDR3 has 14 residues. The whole variable domain, remainder taken from reference TRBV9 and TRBJ2-6, is DSGVTQTPKHLITATGQRVTLRCSPRSGDLSVYWYQQSLDQGLQFLIQYYNGEERAKGNILERFSAQQFPDLHSELNLSSLELGDSALYFCASSVLSGANVLTFGAGSRLTVL.

The chain combines TRBV7-2 with TRBJ2-2; D may be TRBD1 (6 bases). Trimming removed 1 base from V and 5 bases from J, with 8 bases in between. The germline gives CDR1 SGHTA, CDR2 FQGNSA. The CDR3 has 14 amino acids. CDR3 sequence (DNA): TGTGCCAGCAGCTTAGTTACAGGGACCGGGGAGCTGTTTTTT. It is translated as CASSLVTGTGELFF.

The chain uses TRBV2 and TRBJ2-3, with 8 bases identical to TRBD1. Unmatched junction bases numbered 5, after V lost 7 bases and J lost 5 bases. There are 13 residues in the CDR3. CDR1 and CDR2 from the germline V gene are SNHLY and FYNNEI. CDR3 amino acids: CASNGQGVDTQYF. DNA for the CDR3: TGTGCCAGCAATGGACAGGGAGTAGATACGCAGTATTTT.

This clonotype has just a few counts. This chain links TRBV12-3 or TRBV12-4 with TRBJ1-1; possibly TRBD1 for D (5 bases). Trimming pared 5 bases from V and 2 bases from J, leaving 12 bases between. This CDR3 region has 14 residues. The CDR3 nucleotides read TGTGCCAGCAGTACCATGACAGTAAACACTGAAGCTTTCTTT. Translated: CASSTMTVNTEAFF.